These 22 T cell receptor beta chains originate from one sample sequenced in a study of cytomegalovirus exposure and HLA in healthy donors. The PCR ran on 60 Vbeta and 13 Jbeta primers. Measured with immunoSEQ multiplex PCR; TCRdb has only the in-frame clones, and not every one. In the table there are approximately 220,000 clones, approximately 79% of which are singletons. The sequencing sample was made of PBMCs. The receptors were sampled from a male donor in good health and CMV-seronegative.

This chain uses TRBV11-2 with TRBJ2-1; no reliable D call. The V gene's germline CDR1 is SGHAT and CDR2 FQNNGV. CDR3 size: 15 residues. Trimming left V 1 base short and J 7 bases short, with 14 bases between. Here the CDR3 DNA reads TGTGCCAGCAGCTTAGGATCGGAACGAGGTAATGAGCAGTTCTTC. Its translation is CASSLGSERGNEQFF.

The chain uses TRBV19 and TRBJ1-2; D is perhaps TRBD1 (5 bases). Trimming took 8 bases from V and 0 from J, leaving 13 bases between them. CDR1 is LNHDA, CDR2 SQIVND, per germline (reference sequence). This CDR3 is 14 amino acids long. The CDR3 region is CASWQDTTNYGYTF. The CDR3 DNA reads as TGTGCCAGTTGGCAGGACACCACTAACTATGGCTACACCTTC.

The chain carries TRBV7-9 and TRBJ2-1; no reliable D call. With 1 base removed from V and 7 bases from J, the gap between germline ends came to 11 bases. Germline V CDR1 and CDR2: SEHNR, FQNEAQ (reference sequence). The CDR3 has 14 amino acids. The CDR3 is CASSLGLIDNEQFF. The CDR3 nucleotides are TGTGCCAGCAGCTTAGGACTGATAGATAATGAGCAGTTCTTC.

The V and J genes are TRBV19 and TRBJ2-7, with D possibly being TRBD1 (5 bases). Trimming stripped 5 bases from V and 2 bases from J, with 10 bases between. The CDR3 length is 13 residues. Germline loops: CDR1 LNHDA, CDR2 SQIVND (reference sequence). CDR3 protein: CASSATATYEQYF. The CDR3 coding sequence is TGTGCCAGTAGTGCGACAGCCACCTACGAGCAGTACTTC.

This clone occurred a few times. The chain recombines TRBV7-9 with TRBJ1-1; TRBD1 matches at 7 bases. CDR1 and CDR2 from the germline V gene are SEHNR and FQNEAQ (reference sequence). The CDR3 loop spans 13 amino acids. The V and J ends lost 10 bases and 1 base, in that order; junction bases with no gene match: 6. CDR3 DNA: TGTGCCACAAAAACAGGGGAGAACACTGAAGCTTTCTTT. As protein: CATKTGENTEAFF.

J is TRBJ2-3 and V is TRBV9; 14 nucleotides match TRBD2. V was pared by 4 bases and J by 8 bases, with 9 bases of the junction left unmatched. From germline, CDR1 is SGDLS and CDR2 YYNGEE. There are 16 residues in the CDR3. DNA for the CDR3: TGTGCCAGCAGCCCAGGACTAGCGGGGGGCCTGGTTACGCAGTATTTT. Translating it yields CASSPGLAGGLVTQYF.

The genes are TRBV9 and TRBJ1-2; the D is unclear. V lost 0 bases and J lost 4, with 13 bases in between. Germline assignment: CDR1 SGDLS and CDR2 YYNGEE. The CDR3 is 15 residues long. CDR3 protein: CASSVADTLGYGYTF. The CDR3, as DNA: TGTGCCAGCAGCGTAGCCGACACATTGGGCTATGGCTACACCTTC.

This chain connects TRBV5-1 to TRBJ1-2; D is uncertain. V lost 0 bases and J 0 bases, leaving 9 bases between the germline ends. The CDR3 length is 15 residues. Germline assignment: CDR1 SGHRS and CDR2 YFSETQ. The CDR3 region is CASSLALTANYGYTF. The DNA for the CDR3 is TGCGCCAGCAGCTTGGCCCTCACAGCTAACTATGGCTACACCTTC.

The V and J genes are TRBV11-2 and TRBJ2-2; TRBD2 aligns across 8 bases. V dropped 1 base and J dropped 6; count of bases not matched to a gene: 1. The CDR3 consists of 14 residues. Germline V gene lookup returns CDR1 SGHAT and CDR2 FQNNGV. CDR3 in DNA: TGTGCCAGCAGCTTAGCGGGGGGGCCCGGGGAGCTGTTTTTT. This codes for CASSLAGGPGELFF.

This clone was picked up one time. The CDR3 loop reads CASSYGPVSHEQYF. CDR3 DNA: TGTGCCAGCAGTTACGGCCCCGTGTCCCACGAGCAGTACTTC. The J gene is TRBJ2-7, the V gene TRBV6-5; D uncertain. Germline V gives CDR1 MNHEY, CDR2 SVGAGI. This CDR3 comprises 14 residues. The V end lost 2 bases, the J end lost 5 bases, and 13 bases lay between the germline ends.

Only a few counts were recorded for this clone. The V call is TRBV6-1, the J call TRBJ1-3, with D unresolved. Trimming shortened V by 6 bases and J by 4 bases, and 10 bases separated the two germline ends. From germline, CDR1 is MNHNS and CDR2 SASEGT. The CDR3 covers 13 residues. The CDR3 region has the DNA TGTGCCAGCAGAGGACTGGGAGGAAACACCATATATTTT. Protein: CASRGLGGNTIYF.

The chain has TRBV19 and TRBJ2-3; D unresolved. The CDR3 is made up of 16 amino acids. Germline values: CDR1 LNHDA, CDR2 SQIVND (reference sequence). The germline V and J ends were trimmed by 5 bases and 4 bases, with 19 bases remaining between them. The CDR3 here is CASSAPQLASADTQYF. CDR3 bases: TGTGCCAGTAGTGCCCCCCAATTAGCATCCGCAGATACGCAGTATTTT.

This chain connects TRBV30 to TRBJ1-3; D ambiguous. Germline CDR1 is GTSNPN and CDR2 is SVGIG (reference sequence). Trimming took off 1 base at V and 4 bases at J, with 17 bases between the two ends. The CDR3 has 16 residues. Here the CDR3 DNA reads TGTGCCTGGAGTGACCCTGGGAGGGATGTCGGAAACACCATATATTTT. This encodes CAWSDPGRDVGNTIYF.

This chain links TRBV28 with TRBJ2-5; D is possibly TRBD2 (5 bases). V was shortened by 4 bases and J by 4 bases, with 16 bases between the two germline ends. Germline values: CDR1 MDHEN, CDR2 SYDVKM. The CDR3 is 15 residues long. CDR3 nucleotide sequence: TGTGCCAGCAGTTCCCGGCACCTAGCCCCAGAGACCCAGTACTTC. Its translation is CASSSRHLAPETQYF.

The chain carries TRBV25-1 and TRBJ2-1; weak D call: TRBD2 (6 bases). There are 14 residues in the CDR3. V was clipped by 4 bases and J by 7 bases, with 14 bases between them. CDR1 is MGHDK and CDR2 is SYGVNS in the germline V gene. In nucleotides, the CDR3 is TGTGCCAGCAGTGGCGGGGCCGCAAGAAATGAGCAGTTCTTC. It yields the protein CASSGGAARNEQFF.

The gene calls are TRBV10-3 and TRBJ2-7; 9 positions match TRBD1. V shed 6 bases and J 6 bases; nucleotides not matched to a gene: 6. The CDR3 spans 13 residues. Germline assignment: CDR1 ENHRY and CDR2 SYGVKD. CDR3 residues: CAIRPGQGSEQYF. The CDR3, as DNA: TGTGCCATCAGGCCGGGACAGGGTAGCGAGCAGTACTTC.

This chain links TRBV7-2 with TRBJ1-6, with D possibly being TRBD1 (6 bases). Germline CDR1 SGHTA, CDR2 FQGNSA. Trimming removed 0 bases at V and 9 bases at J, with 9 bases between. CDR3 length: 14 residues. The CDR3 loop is CASSLAGGSSPLHF. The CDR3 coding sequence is TGTGCCAGCAGCTTAGCAGGGGGAAGTTCACCCCTCCACTTT.

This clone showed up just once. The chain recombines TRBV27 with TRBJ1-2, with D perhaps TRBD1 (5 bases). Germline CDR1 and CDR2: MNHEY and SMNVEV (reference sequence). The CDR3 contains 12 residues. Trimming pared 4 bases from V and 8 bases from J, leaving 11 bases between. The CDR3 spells CASSYGGGGYTF. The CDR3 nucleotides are TGTGCCAGCAGTTACGGCGGGGGAGGCTACACCTTC.

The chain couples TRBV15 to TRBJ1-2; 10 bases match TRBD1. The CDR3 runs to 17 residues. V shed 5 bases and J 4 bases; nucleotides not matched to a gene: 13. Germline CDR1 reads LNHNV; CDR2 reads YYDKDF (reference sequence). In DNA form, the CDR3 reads TGTGCCACCAGCCTAAGACAGGGGGCTATTGGAGGCTATGGCTACACCTTC. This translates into CATSLRQGAIGGYGYTF.

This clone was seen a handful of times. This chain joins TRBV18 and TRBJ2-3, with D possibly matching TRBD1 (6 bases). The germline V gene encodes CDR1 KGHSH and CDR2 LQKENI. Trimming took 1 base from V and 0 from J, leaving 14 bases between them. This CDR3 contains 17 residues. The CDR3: CASSPLPRGPSTDTQYF. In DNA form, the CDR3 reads TGTGCCAGCTCACCACTGCCCAGGGGACCAAGCACAGATACGCAGTATTTT.

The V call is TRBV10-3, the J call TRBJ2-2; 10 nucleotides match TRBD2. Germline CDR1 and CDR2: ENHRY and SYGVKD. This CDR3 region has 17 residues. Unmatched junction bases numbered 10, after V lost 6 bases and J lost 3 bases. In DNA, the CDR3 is TGTGCCATCAGCGGGGGGGTAGCGGGAGGATACACCGGGGAGCTGTTTTTT. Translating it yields CAISGGVAGGYTGELFF.

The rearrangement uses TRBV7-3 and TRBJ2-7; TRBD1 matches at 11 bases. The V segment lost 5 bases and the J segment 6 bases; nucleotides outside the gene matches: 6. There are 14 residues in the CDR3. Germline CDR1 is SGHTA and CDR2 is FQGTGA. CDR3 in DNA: TGTGCCAGCAGCCGACCGGGGACAGGGGGCGAGCAGTACTTC. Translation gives CASSRPGTGGEQYF.